This section outlines one T cell receptor beta chain sequence together with its context. The data were obtained in a study of low-dose radiotherapy and immunotherapy resistance in tumors. Overall study: Cyclophosphamide was given intravenously at 200 mg/m2 every two weeks, and each dose came one day before radiation and immunotherapy.

Time point meaning: before trial treatment. Every donor's regimen consisted of nivolumab, ipilimumab, aspirin, low-dose cyclophosphamide and low-dose radiotherapy. CDR3 length equals 15 residues. Germline loops: CDR1 MDHEN, CDR2 SYDVKM. The junction had 8 bases not matched to a gene; V was cut back by 1 base and J by 8 bases. Both TCRalpha and TCRbeta chains were reverse transcribed with V-gene-specific primers. For amplifying TCRs, the PCR ran for approximately 18 cycles with Phusion, which was used together with a constant-region primer and the adapter on the V primers. TCRdb redid the calling of the reads with MiXCR, one entry per CDR3 protein. The table lists tens of thousands of distinct CDR3 sequences, 30% to 40% of them singletons.

The J gene is TRBJ2-1, the V gene TRBV28; 7 bases agree with TRBD2. Material: PBMCs, obtained before treatment. The sequence was obtained from a female donor with ovarian cancer. The chain's CDR3 is CASSLSAGAGDEQFF. The CDR3 DNA follows: TGTGCCAGCAGTTTATCGGCGGGAGCTGGGGATGAGCAGTTCTTC.